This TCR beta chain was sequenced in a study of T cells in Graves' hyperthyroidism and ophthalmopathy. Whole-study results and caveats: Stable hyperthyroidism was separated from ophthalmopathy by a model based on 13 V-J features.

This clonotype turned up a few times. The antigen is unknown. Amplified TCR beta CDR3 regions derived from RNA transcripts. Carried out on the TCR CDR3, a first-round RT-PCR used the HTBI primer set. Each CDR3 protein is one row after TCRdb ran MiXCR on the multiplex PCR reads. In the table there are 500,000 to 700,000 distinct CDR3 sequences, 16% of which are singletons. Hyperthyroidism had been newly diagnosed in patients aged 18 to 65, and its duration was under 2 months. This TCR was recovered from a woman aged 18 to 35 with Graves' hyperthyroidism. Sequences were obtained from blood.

The CDR3 is CASSIPEQGYNEQFF. The CDR3 coding sequence is TGTGCCAGTAGTATTCCGGAGCAGGGCTACAATGAGCAGTTCTTC. The chain links TRBV19 to TRBJ2-1; maybe TRBD1 (5 bases). The CDR3 spans 15 residues. Germline V CDR1 and CDR2: LNHDA, SQIVND (reference sequence). V was trimmed by 3 bases and J by 3 bases, leaving 12 bases between them.